This T cell receptor beta chain was recovered during a study of CD8 T cells in ankylosing spondylitis. This clonotype was seen repeatedly, ten times or more. What it binds is not known. Study-level points and caveats: Those disease-linked clones were CD8+; they were also relatively rare in peripheral blood. A motif of fewer than ten highly homologous TCR beta variants was seen as apparently characteristic of ankylosing spondylitis blood. A number of the motif variants had already been described in reactive arthritis synovial fluid and blood. Reported data indicate significant enrichment of disease-linked clones within matched ankylosing spondylitis synovial fluid.

Molecular-barcoded quantitative 5'-RACE produced these TCR beta libraries. Each CDR3 protein is one row after TCRdb ran MiXCR on the 5' RACE reads. The sample contains fewer than 550,000 distinct CDR3 sequences, approximately 5% of which appear only once. The CDR3 runs to 14 residues. Looked up from germline, CDR1 is ENHRY and CDR2 is SYGVKD. The V gene end was trimmed by 10 bases and the J gene end by 1 base; junction bases not matched to a gene: 5. The sample was blood, either unsorted or a sorted T cell fraction (not recorded which). The TCR comes from a male donor with ankylosing spondylitis. V and J are TRBV10-3 and TRBJ1-5, with 9 bases matching TRBD1. The CDR3 sequence is CASGQGYSNQPQHF. The CDR3 DNA reads TGTGCCAGTGGACAGGGGTACAGCAATCAGCCCCAGCATTTT.